A single sample is the source of the 17 T cell receptor beta chains below, sequenced in a study of blood T cell repertoires in COVID-19. Only in-frame clones appear in the TCRdb table, and some are missing; sequencing was by immunoSEQ multiplex PCR. The table shows tens of thousands of clones, with 60% to 80% occurring only once. The sample comprised peripheral blood. The receptors stem from a human donor in a cohort sampled during active COVID-19.

A few counts support this clone. The rearrangement uses TRBV30 and TRBJ2-2; weak D call: TRBD1 (6 bases). The CDR3 is made up of 16 amino acids. Trimming shortened V by 4 bases and J by 4 bases, and 19 bases separated the two germline ends. Germline values: CDR1 GTSNPN, CDR2 SVGIG (reference sequence). The chain's CDR3 is CAWKWGDRSLTGELFF. CDR3 DNA sequence: TGTGCCTGGAAGTGGGGTGACAGGTCACTCACCGGGGAGCTGTTTTTT. Full variable domain (remainder filled in from reference TRBV30 and TRBJ2-2): SQTIHQWPATLVQPVGSPLSLECTVEGTSNPNLYWYRQAAGRGLQLLFYSVGIGQISSEVPQNLSASRPQDRQFILSSKKLLLSDSGFYLCAWKWGDRSLTGELFFGEGSRLTVL.

The chain links TRBV6-5 to TRBJ1-3; D is possibly TRBD1 (6 bases). V was cut by 5 bases and J by 1 base, with 12 bases left in between. This CDR3 has 15 amino acids. From germline, CDR1 is MNHEY and CDR2 SVGAGI. CDR3 amino acids: CASSPGQFSGNTIYF. Written as DNA, the CDR3 is TGTGCCAGCAGTCCCGGACAGTTTTCTGGAAACACCATATATTTT.

This sequence joins TRBV4-1 and TRBJ2-1; 7 bases line up with TRBD1. V trimming: 1 base; J trimming: 3 bases; junction bases outside the gene matches: 12. Germline V CDR1 and CDR2: MGHRA, YSYEKL. The CDR3 totals 18 residues. The CDR3 DNA reads as TGCGCCAGCAGCCAAGTTTTCCCCCGGACAGGCGTCTACAATGAGCAGTTCTTC. It specifies CASSQVFPRTGVYNEQFF.

This chain links TRBV6-4 with TRBJ1-5, with 9 bases fitting TRBD1. Losses at the gene ends were 6 bases for V and 6 bases for J; bases not matched to a gene: 12. Germline V CDR1 and CDR2: MRHNA, SNTAGT. CDR3 length equals 16 residues. This chain's CDR3 is CASRDPGTGLIQPQHF. Written as DNA, the CDR3 is TGTGCCAGCAGGGACCCCGGGACAGGGCTTATTCAGCCCCAGCATTTT.

V is TRBV11-3 and J is TRBJ1-1; D may be TRBD1 (5 bases). The V end lost 9 bases, the J end lost 0 bases, and 14 bases lay between the germline ends. Germline V gives CDR1 SGHNT, CDR2 YENEEA. The CDR3 consists of 14 residues. In DNA, the CDR3 is TGTGCCAGGCCCCCAGGGCGAGTGAACACTGAAGCTTTCTTT. Its translation is CARPPGRVNTEAFF.

The chain is built from TRBV5-1 and TRBJ2-7; D perhaps matches TRBD2 (6 bases). There are 15 residues in the CDR3. The V and J ends lost 4 bases and 4 bases respectively, with 18 bases between them. Germline CDR1 reads SGHRS; CDR2 reads YFSETQ. The CDR3: CASSPGGVSGYEQYF. CDR3 nucleotides: TGCGCCAGCAGCCCCGGGGGTGTCTCTGGGTACGAGCAGTACTTC.

The CDR3 DNA reads TGTGCCAGCAGTCCGGGACAGACGAACACCGGGGAGCTGTTTTTT. It yields the protein CASSPGQTNTGELFF. The chain has TRBV6-5 and TRBJ2-2, with 7 bases fitting TRBD1. The J segment lost 0 bases and the V segment lost 5 bases, leaving 3 bases of the junction unmatched. The germline V gene encodes CDR1 MNHEY and CDR2 SVGAGI. This CDR3 has 15 amino acids.

This chain links TRBV5-4 with TRBJ2-7; 12 bases match TRBD1. This CDR3 has 15 amino acids. Per the germline V gene, CDR1 is SGHNT and CDR2 is YYREEE (reference sequence). The V and J ends lost 4 bases and 5 bases, in that order; junction bases with no gene match: 7. The CDR3 coding sequence is TGTGCCAGCAGCCGGGACAGGGGGCAGCTGGACGAGCAGTACTTC. Translation: CASSRDRGQLDEQYF. The entire variable domain, with the rest obtained from reference TRBV5-4 and TRBJ2-7, is as follows: ETGVTQSPTHLIKTRGQQVTLRCSSQSGHNTVSWYQQALGQGPQFIFQYYREEENGRGNFPPRFSGLQFPNYSSELNVNALELDDSALYLCASSRDRGQLDEQYFGPGTRLTVT.

The chain employs TRBV6-5 and TRBJ2-5, with 7 bases aligning to TRBD1. The length of the CDR3 is 12 residues. With 6 bases clipped from V and 5 bases from J, the junction kept 3 bases outside the gene matches. Germline V CDR1 and CDR2: MNHEY, SVGAGI. CDR3: CASSLQGETQYF. CDR3 sequence (DNA): TGTGCCAGCAGCCTACAGGGGGAGACCCAGTACTTC.

The chain has TRBV6-5 and TRBJ2-7, with D perhaps TRBD2 (8 bases). This CDR3 region has 14 residues. Germline V lookup: CDR1 MNHEY, CDR2 SVGAGI. The V end was cut by 6 bases, the J end by 3 bases, with 15 bases between. The CDR3 DNA reads as TGTGCCAGCAGCGCGGGGGGACAGCGCTACGAGCAGTACTTC. This encodes CASSAGGQRYEQYF.

Here the CDR3 reads CAWSAGMNTEAFF. The CDR3, as DNA: TGTGCCTGGAGTGCAGGGATGAACACTGAAGCTTTCTTT. This chain joins TRBV30 and TRBJ1-1, with D perhaps matching TRBD1 (5 bases). CDR1 and CDR2 (germline): GTSNPN, SVGIG (reference sequence). The V end lost 1 base, the J end lost 0 bases, and 6 bases lay between the germline ends. The CDR3 totals 13 residues.

A few counts support this clone. This chain links TRBV23-1 with TRBJ2-1; TRBD2 agrees at 7 bases. TRBV23-1 is assigned to the ORF class and has an uncertain function. V gave up 8 bases and J gave up 2 bases; unmatched junction bases: 3. The CDR3 runs to 13 residues. The CDR3 is CASGLGAYNEQFF. CDR3 in DNA: TGCGCCAGCGGACTAGGGGCCTACAATGAGCAGTTCTTC.

This clone has a handful of counts. V usage is TRBV9 and J usage is TRBJ1-5; 8 bases are shared with TRBD1. CDR1 SGDLS and CDR2 YYNGEE come from the germline V gene. With 0 bases clipped from V and 2 bases from J, the junction kept 7 bases outside the gene matches. This CDR3 contains 17 residues. The DNA for the CDR3 is TGTGCCAGCAGCGTAGGAGCAGGGGGCTGGGGCAATCAGCCCCAGCATTTT. Translating it yields CASSVGAGGWGNQPQHF.

This clone was picked up a small number of times. The J gene is TRBJ2-7, the V gene TRBV5-8; D possibly corresponds to TRBD1 (6 bases). The CDR3 length is 16 residues. Germline V lookup: CDR1 SGHTS, CDR2 YDEGEE. V lost 1 base and J 4 bases, leaving 18 bases between the germline ends. Here the CDR3 reads CASSLYLPGVRYEQYF. The DNA of the CDR3 is TGTGCCAGCAGCTTGTATTTGCCAGGGGTGAGGTACGAGCAGTACTTC.

This chain joins TRBV21-1 and TRBJ1-5; the table assigns TRBD1, which was not confirmed against the DNA. TRBV21-1 is a pseudogene locus. The CDR3 loop spans 14 amino acids. In DNA, the CDR3 is TGTGCCAGCAGCAAATTGGGCAGGGGGCAGCCCCAGCATTTT. Residues: CASSKLGRGQPQHF.

The chain links TRBV6-6 to TRBJ2-1, with 7 bases aligning to TRBD1. The CDR3 runs to 16 residues. Trimming removed 6 bases from V and 8 bases from J; junction bases left unmatched: 16. Germline values: CDR1 MNHNY, CDR2 SVGAGI (reference sequence). The CDR3 nucleotides read TGTGCCAGCAGCCACAGGGGAAACAGGGCAGGGGATGAGCAGTTCTTC. Protein product: CASSHRGNRAGDEQFF.

By proportion, this clone is medium-sized. Other DNA variants within this sample encode the same CDR3. The J gene is TRBJ2-2, the V gene TRBV24-1, with no clear D. CDR1 and CDR2 from the germline V gene are KGHDR and SFDVKD. V was trimmed by 2 bases and J by 8 bases, leaving 8 bases between them. CDR3 length equals 13 residues. Here the CDR3 reads CATSDSGAGELFF. Here the CDR3 DNA reads TGTGCCACCAGTGATTCAGGTGCTGGGGAGCTGTTTTTT.